A single sample is the source of the 32 T cell receptor beta chains below, sequenced in a study of CD8 T cells in ankylosing spondylitis. The antigens for these receptors are not known. Using its own MiXCR run on the 5' RACE reads, TCRdb lists one record per CDR3 protein. The table has roughly 220,000 distinct CDR3 sequences, about 16% seen once. Study results and caveats: Characteristic, it appeared, of ankylosing spondylitis blood was a TCR beta motif of seven or eight highly homologous variants.

Sequencing input: blood, either unsorted or a sorted T cell fraction (not recorded which). Receptors originate from a male donor with ankylosing spondylitis.

A few counts support this clonotype. The gene calls are TRBV7-9 and TRBJ1-4, with D possibly matching TRBD1 (5 bases). Between the trimmed V and J ends, which lost 5 bases and 5 bases, there was a span of 9 bases. This CDR3 has 13 amino acids. Looked up from germline, CDR1 is SEHNR and CDR2 is FQNEAQ (reference sequence). CDR3 in amino acids: CASSETENEKLFF. In nucleotides, the CDR3 is TGTGCCAGCAGCGAGACAGAGAATGAAAAACTGTTTTTT.

This clonotype was seen only a few times. This chain uses TRBV15 with TRBJ2-7; 8 positions agree with TRBD1. Germline lookup yields CDR1 LNHNV and CDR2 YYDKDF (reference sequence). There are 14 residues in the CDR3. Trimming at V came to 1 base and at J to 7 bases, leaving 6 bases not matched to a gene. CDR3 region: CATSRGRGLEEQYF. The CDR3 DNA reads TGTGCCACCAGCAGAGGCAGGGGGCTGGAGGAGCAGTACTTC. The variable domain in full, with the rest retrieved from reference TRBV15 and TRBJ2-7, is DAMVIQNPRYQVTQFGKPVTLSCSQTLNHNVMYWYQQKSSQAPKLLFHYYDKDFNNEADTPDNFQSRRPNTSFCFLDIRSPGLGDTAMYLCATSRGRGLEEQYFGPGTRLTVT.

The chain uses TRBV3-1 and TRBJ1-5; D might be TRBD1 (5 bases). The CDR3 is 16 residues long. V dropped 3 bases and J dropped 5 bases, with 17 bases sitting between them. Germline V gene sequence: CDR1 LGHDT, CDR2 YNNKEL (reference sequence). The CDR3 nucleotides are TGTGCCAGCAGCCACGGGGGACTAGGAGGCGATCAGCCCCAGCATTTT. It translates to CASSHGGLGGDQPQHF.

The CDR3 DNA reads as TGTGCCAGCTCCTTCGGGACAGGGTTTGGGGAGGAGCAGTACTTC. It is translated as CASSFGTGFGEEQYF. The J gene is TRBJ2-7, the V gene TRBV6-1; TRBD1 agrees at 9 bases. V shed 8 bases, J shed 7 bases, and the junction held 15 bases outside the gene matches. Per germline, CDR1 MNHNS and CDR2 SASEGT. The CDR3 is made up of 15 amino acids.

The chain combines TRBV29-1 with TRBJ2-1; tentatively, D is TRBD1 or TRBD2 (5 bases each). This CDR3 spans 14 amino acids. Trimming pared 5 bases from V and 1 base from J, leaving 12 bases between. Germline CDR1 reads SQVTM; CDR2 reads ANQGSEA. CDR3 loop: CSVPIGTSYNEQFF. The CDR3 DNA reads TGCAGCGTTCCCATCGGGACGTCCTACAATGAGCAGTTCTTC.

The V and J genes are TRBV5-4 and TRBJ1-1, with a weak D call TRBD1 (6 bases). The CDR3 is 14 amino acids. Germline-derived CDR1 and CDR2 are SGHNT and YYREEE (reference sequence). V was clipped by 5 bases and J by 1 base, with 12 bases between them. This CDR3 reads CASRSTGSNTEAFF. DNA of the CDR3: TGTGCCAGCAGATCTACAGGGTCGAACACTGAAGCTTTCTTT.

This clonotype has only a few counts. V usage is TRBV12-3 or TRBV12-4 and J usage is TRBJ2-6, with a weak D call TRBD2 (6 bases). V lost 7 bases and J 0 bases, leaving 19 bases between the germline ends. CDR3 length: 18 amino acids. The CDR3 spells CASKPRVDGGSGANVLTF. The CDR3 bases are TGTGCCAGCAAACCCCGGGTCGACGGGGGCTCTGGGGCCAACGTCCTGACTTTC.

DNA for the CDR3: TGTGCCAGCAGTGGACTAGCGGGACCCTACAATGAGCAGTTCTTC. Protein: CASSGLAGPYNEQFF. The V gene is TRBV27, the J gene TRBJ2-1; 12 bases line up with TRBD2. Germline CDR1 MNHEY, CDR2 SMNVEV (reference sequence). CDR3 length equals 15 residues. V was pared by 5 bases and J by 2 bases, with 1 base of the junction left unmatched.

The chain links TRBV28 to TRBJ1-1; weak D call: TRBD1 (6 bases). Trimming took 6 bases from V and 6 from J, leaving 17 bases between them. The CDR3 has 14 amino acids. Germline CDR1 and CDR2: MDHEN and SYDVKM. The CDR3 DNA follows: TGTGCCAGCAGCCGAGGATACAGGGTCGCTGAAGCTTTCTTT. This translates into CASSRGYRVAEAFF.

This clonotype was observed many times. The chain uses TRBV12-3 or TRBV12-4 and TRBJ2-2; D is unresolved. This CDR3 spans 12 amino acids. The V end was cut by 5 bases, the J end by 8 bases, with 9 bases between. The CDR3 protein is CASSIPFGELFF. In nucleotides, the CDR3 is TGTGCCAGCAGTATCCCTTTTGGGGAGCTGTTTTTT.

This clonotype was recorded a few times. The chain employs TRBV9 and TRBJ2-1, with 11 bases lining up with TRBD2. This CDR3 has 18 residues. Germline assignment: CDR1 SGDLS and CDR2 YYNGEE. V shed 6 bases and J 3 bases; nucleotides not matched to a gene: 14. The CDR3 bases are TGTGCCAGCAATACCCCAAGATTCGGGACTAGCGGCTACAATGAGCAGTTCTTC. Translated: CASNTPRFGTSGYNEQFF.

The CDR3 DNA is TGTGCCAGCAGCCGCAATCCGACTAGCGAGAACTTGTACGAGCAGTACTTC. Translation gives CASSRNPTSENLYEQYF. The V call is TRBV13, the J call TRBJ2-7; 8 bases align to TRBD2. Germline V gene sequence: CDR1 PRHDT, CDR2 FYEKMQ (reference sequence). V was clipped by 5 bases and J by 4 bases; unmatched bases: 16. The CDR3 is made up of 17 amino acids.

A few counts support this clonotype. V is TRBV20-1 and J is TRBJ2-1; 8 bases align to TRBD1. CDR1 is DFQATT and CDR2 is SNEGSKA in the germline V gene (reference sequence). V shed 3 bases, J shed 10 bases, and the junction held 11 bases outside the gene matches. This CDR3 comprises 14 residues. The CDR3 DNA reads TGCAGTGCTAGGTCCGGACAGGGATATCGGGAGCAGTTCTTC. Its protein is CSARSGQGYREQFF.

CDR3 coding DNA: TGTGCCAGCAGCTTAGCAATGGGGGGAGTATGGACTGAAGCTTTCTTT. Amino acid sequence: CASSLAMGGVWTEAFF. This rearrangement joins TRBV7-8 to TRBJ1-1; D might be TRBD1 (5 bases). CDR3 length: 16 residues. Germline V gene sequence: CDR1 SGHVS, CDR2 FQNEAQ. V was clipped by 0 bases and J by 5 bases, with 16 bases between them. Using reference TRBV7-8 and TRBJ1-1 for the parts outside the CDR3, the full variable domain is GAGVSQSPRYKVAKRGQDVALRCDPISGHVSLFWYQQALGQGPEFLTYFQNEAQLDKSGLPSDRFFAERPEGSVSTLKIQRTQQEDSAVYLCASSLAMGGVWTEAFFGQGTRLTVV.

The rearrangement uses TRBV11-2 and TRBJ1-6; D is ambiguous. In germline, CDR1 is SGHAT, CDR2 FQNNGV. This CDR3 has 14 residues. V was trimmed by 5 bases and J by 9 bases, leaving 14 bases between them. CDR3 DNA: TGTGCCAGCAGCCTAGGACTTCGGGGTTCACCCCTCCACTTT. The encoded protein is CASSLGLRGSPLHF.

This clonotype was counted a few times. In DNA, the CDR3 is TGTGCCAGCAGGGACAGGGGGTCGCATAGCAATCAGCCCCAGCATTTT. It yields the protein CASRDRGSHSNQPQHF. The chain combines TRBV21-1 with TRBJ1-5; TRBD1 is taken as the D call from the table, unchecked against the DNA. TRBV21-1 is a documented pseudogene. The length of the CDR3 is 16 residues.

The sample holds a few counts of this clonotype. The chain joins TRBV20-1 to TRBJ2-1, with D possibly TRBD1 on 6 matching bases. V was clipped by 0 bases and J by 1 base, with 19 bases between them. The length of the CDR3 is 18 residues. CDR1 and CDR2 from the germline V gene are DFQATT and SNEGSKA (reference sequence). This CDR3 reads CSARDTRTVFTSYNEQFF. The CDR3 DNA reads as TGCAGTGCTAGAGATACCCGGACAGTATTCACGTCCTACAATGAGCAGTTCTTC.

This clonotype was recorded many times. The chain joins TRBV12-3 or TRBV12-4 to TRBJ1-5; tentative D call: TRBD1 (6 bases). V was shortened by 7 bases and J by 7 bases, with 11 bases between the two germline ends. This CDR3 has 12 residues. The CDR3 protein is CASTITGQPQHF. CDR3 DNA: TGTGCCAGCACCATCACAGGGCAGCCCCAGCATTTT.

This clonotype has more than one count but fewer than ten. The chain carries TRBV12-3 or TRBV12-4 and TRBJ1-1, with D perhaps TRBD1 (6 bases). The CDR3 has 15 amino acids. Trimming stripped 7 bases from V and 3 bases from J, with 18 bases between. The CDR3 reads CASTSRGVRDTEAFF. DNA for the CDR3: TGTGCCAGCACCTCAAGGGGGGTGAGGGACACTGAAGCTTTCTTT.

This clonotype turned up a few times. The chain links TRBV12-3 or TRBV12-4 to TRBJ2-1; D may be TRBD1 (6 bases). The CDR3 is 12 residues long. The germline V and J ends were trimmed by 5 bases and 10 bases, with 12 bases remaining between them. CDR3 DNA: TGTGCCAGCAGTGGGGCAGGGGCCGAGCAGTTCTTC. The encoded protein is CASSGAGAEQFF.

This clonotype was found a few times. This chain uses TRBV7-8 with TRBJ2-2; tentative D call: TRBD2 (6 bases). V gave up 3 bases and J gave up 4 bases, with 12 bases separating them. Germline-derived CDR1 and CDR2 are SGHVS and FQNEAQ. The CDR3 extends over 15 amino acids. This CDR3 reads CASSFGGQSTGELFF. The CDR3 DNA follows: TGTGCCAGCAGCTTCGGAGGGCAAAGCACCGGGGAGCTGTTTTTT. Full variable domain (missing parts from reference TRBV7-8 and TRBJ2-2): GAGVSQSPRYKVAKRGQDVALRCDPISGHVSLFWYQQALGQGPEFLTYFQNEAQLDKSGLPSDRFFAERPEGSVSTLKIQRTQQEDSAVYLCASSFGGQSTGELFFGEGSRLTVL.

The chain links TRBV11-2 to TRBJ2-5; 9 bases align to TRBD1. CDR1 and CDR2 from the germline V gene are SGHAT and FQNNGV. With V trimmed by 6 bases and J by 5 bases, 4 bases remained unmatched. This CDR3 has 13 residues. In DNA, the CDR3 is TGTGCCAGCAGGGAGACAGGGGGGGAGACCCAGTACTTC. Translating gives CASRETGGETQYF.

This clonotype was seen only a few times. The chain is built from TRBV4-1 and TRBJ1-4; D uncertain. The length of the CDR3 is 19 residues. V was shortened by 1 base and J by 0 bases, with 18 bases between the two germline ends. Germline V gene lookup returns CDR1 MGHRA and CDR2 YSYEKL. CDR3 region: CASSQVSDIGGATNEKLFF. The CDR3 DNA reads TGCGCCAGCAGCCAAGTTTCGGATATTGGTGGGGCAACTAATGAAAAACTGTTTTTT.

This clonotype was counted many times. The rearrangement uses TRBV29-1 and TRBJ2-5; no clear D. The CDR3 is 11 amino acids. Germline loops: CDR1 SQVTM, CDR2 ANQGSEA. The V and J ends lost 3 bases and 1 base respectively, with 3 bases between them. As DNA, the CDR3 is TGCAGCGTTGACAGCCAAGAGACCCAGTACTTC. Translating gives CSVDSQETQYF.

In DNA, the CDR3 is TGTGCCAGCAGTACAGGGGGCGGGACCTACAATGAGCAGTTCTTC. Translated: CASSTGGGTYNEQFF. The chain has TRBV25-1 and TRBJ2-1, with 9 nucleotides matching TRBD1. This CDR3 is 15 amino acids long. The trim removed 5 bases at V and 2 bases at J, leaving 4 bases unmatched. CDR1 is MGHDK, CDR2 SYGVNS, per germline.

The CDR3 nucleotides read TGTGCCATCAGTGAGTCGGGGCAGGATTCCTACGAGCAGTACTTC. This sequence encodes CAISESGQDSYEQYF. The chain employs TRBV10-3 and TRBJ2-7; TRBD1 might be the D (5 bases). Germline-derived CDR1 and CDR2 are ENHRY and SYGVKD. Between the trimmed V and J ends, which lost 0 bases and 1 base, there was a span of 10 bases. CDR3 size: 15 residues.

The chain uses TRBV12-3 or TRBV12-4 and TRBJ2-2; 9 bases agree with TRBD1. This CDR3 comprises 19 residues. The V segment lost 5 bases and the J segment 4 bases; nucleotides outside the gene matches: 17. The CDR3 DNA is TGTGCCAGCAGTAGTCTTATGTCCGACAGACAGGGGGTCACCGGGGAGCTGTTTTTT. Translating it yields CASSSLMSDRQGVTGELFF.

The chain uses TRBV9 and TRBJ1-4; D gene uncertain. The germline V and J ends were trimmed by 3 bases and 8 bases, with 11 bases remaining between them. Germline CDR1 SGDLS, CDR2 YYNGEE. This CDR3 comprises 13 residues. The CDR3 spells CASSAGFSEKLFF. The CDR3 DNA reads as TGTGCCAGCAGCGCGGGTTTTAGCGAAAAACTGTTTTTT.

At least ten counts were recorded for this clonotype. V is TRBV12-3 or TRBV12-4 and J is TRBJ2-2; D call uncertain. Trimming pared 5 bases from V and 1 base from J, leaving 2 bases between. CDR3 size: 12 residues. The CDR3 loop reads CASSLNTGELFF. CDR3 DNA: TGTGCCAGCAGTCTGAACACCGGGGAGCTGTTTTTT.

This clonotype was recorded at least ten times. The chain is built from TRBV6-4 and TRBJ2-5, with 7 positions matching TRBD1. The CDR3 is 16 amino acids. Germline V gene data show CDR1 as MRHNA and CDR2 as SNTAGT. V was clipped by 3 bases and J by 0 bases; unmatched bases: 7. DNA of the CDR3: TGTGCCAGCAGTGAGAGCCCAGGGGGTCACCAAGAGACCCAGTACTTC. It translates to CASSESPGGHQETQYF.

This clonotype showed up many times. CDR3 sequence reads: CASSPQTVYGYTF. In DNA, the CDR3 is TGTGCCAGCAGTCCCCAGACAGTCTATGGCTACACCTTC. The chain is built from TRBV12-3 or TRBV12-4 and TRBJ1-2, with a tentative D call TRBD1 (5 bases). Trimming took 5 bases from V and 4 from J, leaving 11 bases between them. The CDR3 is 13 residues long.

The chain couples TRBV6-2 or TRBV6-3 to TRBJ2-7, with 8 bases identical to TRBD1. Per germline, CDR1 MNHEY and CDR2 SVGEGT. CDR3 size: 16 residues. Trimming at V came to 3 bases and at J to 3 bases, leaving 10 bases not matched to a gene. DNA of the CDR3: TGTGCCAGCAGTTATATCCGGGACAGGTTTGGCTACGAGCAGTACTTC. The encoded protein is CASSYIRDRFGYEQYF.